These 9 T cell receptor beta chains came from one sample sequenced in a study of technical replicates of blood from a few donors. TCRdb's copy holds only in-frame clones and misses some; the assay was immunoSEQ multiplex PCR. The sample lists under 80,000 clones, about 91% occurring once. The sample comprised T cells isolated from PBMCs. These receptors were obtained from a human donor in good health. Some clones in this sample may be carry-over from other donors' samples.

The chain is built from TRBV27 and TRBJ1-2; 8 bases are a match to TRBD1. The V and J ends lost 5 bases and 8 bases, in that order; junction bases with no gene match: 7. Per germline, CDR1 MNHEY and CDR2 SMNVEV (reference sequence). The CDR3 is 13 residues long. CDR3 region: CASSMTGAGGYTF. DNA of the CDR3: TGTGCCAGCAGTATGACAGGGGCTGGCGGCTACACCTTC.

The V and J genes are TRBV27 and TRBJ2-7, with TRBD2 identical over 11 bases. The CDR3 sequence is 19 residues long. Unmatched junction bases numbered 17, after V lost 4 bases and J lost 3 bases. Germline CDR1 is MNHEY and CDR2 is SMNVEV (reference sequence). Here the CDR3 DNA reads TGTGCCAGCAGTTCCATACTACACCTGAGACTAGCGGGAAACTACGAGCAGTACTTC. Translated, it gives CASSSILHLRLAGNYEQYF.

The chain combines TRBV11-2 with TRBJ1-3; D is uncertain. CDR3 size: 15 residues. Germline assignment: CDR1 SGHAT and CDR2 FQNNGV. Between the trimmed V and J ends, which lost 5 bases and 2 bases, there was a span of 13 bases. CDR3 region: CASSAPGVTGNTIYF. For the CDR3, the DNA is TGTGCCAGCAGCGCCCCGGGTGTTACTGGAAACACCATATATTTT. Using reference TRBV11-2 and TRBJ1-3 for the parts outside the CDR3, the full variable domain is EAGVAQSPRYKIIEKRQSVAFWCNPISGHATLYWYQQILGQGPKLLIQFQNNGVVDDSQLPKDRFSAERLKGVDSTLKIQPAKLEDSAVYLCASSAPGVTGNTIYFGEGSWLTVV.

The chain carries TRBV4-2 and TRBJ2-3; TRBD2 matches at 7 bases. Unmatched junction bases numbered 5, after V lost 0 bases and J lost 11 bases. This CDR3 comprises 13 residues. Germline CDR1 reads LGHNA; CDR2 reads YNFKEQ. The DNA of the CDR3 is TGTGCCAGCAGCCAAGACTGGGGGGGGAAGCAGTATTTT. Amino acid sequence: CASSQDWGGKQYF.

The chain uses TRBV30 and TRBJ1-5; D might be TRBD1 (5 bases). The germline V gene encodes CDR1 GTSNPN and CDR2 SVGIG (reference sequence). With 4 bases removed from V and 3 bases from J, the gap between germline ends came to 13 bases. This CDR3 is 14 amino acids long. CDR3 in amino acids: CAWNFAGINQPQHF. The CDR3 nucleotides are TGTGCCTGGAACTTCGCAGGGATCAATCAGCCCCAGCATTTT.

The gene calls are TRBV2 and TRBJ1-3; D unresolved. Between the trimmed V and J ends, which lost 3 bases and 0 bases, there was a span of 9 bases. The CDR3 contains 15 residues. The germline gives CDR1 SNHLY, CDR2 FYNNEI. In DNA form, the CDR3 reads TGTGCCAGCAGTGAGTCGAGGAGCTCTGGAAACACCATATATTTT. Its protein is CASSESRSSGNTIYF.

V gene TRBV9 combines with J gene TRBJ2-7; a weak D match, TRBD1 (5 bases). Germline-derived CDR1 and CDR2 are SGDLS and YYNGEE. V lost 4 bases, J lost 3 bases, and 14 bases lay in between. CDR3 length: 14 residues. The DNA for the CDR3 is TGTGCCAGCAGCATAGGGGTAGGGGACTACGAGCAGTACTTC. Translated: CASSIGVGDYEQYF.

The V call is TRBV19, the J call TRBJ2-7, with 9 nucleotides matching TRBD1. The CDR3 totals 12 residues. Germline lookup yields CDR1 LNHDA and CDR2 SQIVND (reference sequence). J was trimmed by 3 bases and V by 8 bases; bases with no gene match: 2. CDR3: CASGTGHYEQYF. The CDR3, as DNA: TGTGCCAGTGGGACAGGGCACTACGAGCAGTACTTC.

The rearrangement links TRBV28 to TRBJ1-3, with TRBD1 as a possible D gene (6 bases). The CDR3 is 18 residues long. Germline CDR1 reads MDHEN; CDR2 reads SYDVKM. Trimming left V 6 bases short and J 1 base short, with 22 bases between. DNA of the CDR3: TGTGCCAGCAGCCAACAACTAACAGGGCTGAGGTCTGGAAACACCATATATTTT. This gives the protein CASSQQLTGLRSGNTIYF.